There are many counts of the clone carrying this T cell receptor beta chain. Its antigen remains unidentified. This CDR3 spans 15 amino acids. Deletions cut 0 bases from V and 1 base from J, with 7 bases between. CDR1 is SEHNR and CDR2 is FQNEAQ in the germline V gene (reference sequence). The data derive from a study of read filtering for tumor transcriptome and immune sequencing. Study-level information: Mean patient age was 65.9 years, range roughly 45 to 80; 16 to 20 male, 12 to 15 female. Findings of the study overall: IR-seq and RNA-seq agreed better without single-read clonotypes. Single-read clonotypes: 80% to 90% of IR-seq clonotypes (roughly 4% of reads), about 70% of RNA-seq clonotypes (44.6% of reads).

The library was built from 400 to 500 ng RNA with molecular barcoded adaptors for alpha/delta and beta/gamma chains. Using its own MiXCR run on the reads, TCRdb lists one record per CDR3 protein. The sample holds 50,000 to 65,000 distinct CDR3 sequences, roughly 19% seen once. Sample: a population of CD138-negative cells sorted from bone marrow. This TCR was sampled from a donor aged 40 or older with multiple myeloma. J is TRBJ2-1 and V is TRBV7-9; no clear D. This CDR3 reads CASSLAAGSYNEQFF. The CDR3 DNA sequence: TGTGCCAGCAGCTTAGCGGCCGGGTCCTACAATGAGCAGTTCTTC. Looking up the rest from reference TRBV7-9 and TRBJ2-1 gives the full variable domain: DTGVSQNPRHKITKRGQNVTFRCDPISEHNRLYWYRQTLGQGPEFLTYFQNEAQLEKSRLLSDRFSAERPKGSFSTLEIQRTEQGDSAMYLCASSLAAGSYNEQFFGPGTRLTVL.